This TCR beta chain was sequenced in a study of regulatory T cells in long-lasting Graves disease. The time point is: persistent/refractory GD, antithyroid drugs over 5 years with positive TRAb. Preparation of the TCR library used RNA extracted from PBMCs. Graves' disease diagnosis followed American Thyroid Association guidelines. With EDTA tubes as the receptacles, about 10 milliliters of peripheral blood were drawn. The CDR3 has 15 residues. Germline CDR1 reads WNHNN; CDR2 reads SYGVQD (reference sequence). The V end lost 3 bases, the J end lost 1 base, and 11 bases lay between the germline ends. The table lists this clonotype with many counts. Its antigen remains unknown. Study findings and constraints: Shared public clonotypes totalled roughly 2,500 in persistent patients, compared with about 990 in new patients.

To make TCR beta libraries, researchers used iRepertoire HTBI primers and Arm-PCR of CDR3 regions. TCRdb re-analysed the multiplex PCR reads in MiXCR, keeping a single row per CDR3 protein. The repertoire includes fewer than 450,000 distinct CDR3 sequences, under 25% of them detected once, and roughly 20% sits in the top ten. This sequence was found in a female donor with Graves disease. The source was peripheral blood mononuclear cells (PBMCs), collected when the disease was refractory, from a patient treated with antithyroid drugs. The rearrangement links TRBV10-1 to TRBJ2-3, with D uncertain. In DNA form, the CDR3 reads TGCGCCAGCAGTGAAGGATCGATAGGCACAGATACGCAGTATTTT. Its protein product is CASSEGSIGTDTQYF.